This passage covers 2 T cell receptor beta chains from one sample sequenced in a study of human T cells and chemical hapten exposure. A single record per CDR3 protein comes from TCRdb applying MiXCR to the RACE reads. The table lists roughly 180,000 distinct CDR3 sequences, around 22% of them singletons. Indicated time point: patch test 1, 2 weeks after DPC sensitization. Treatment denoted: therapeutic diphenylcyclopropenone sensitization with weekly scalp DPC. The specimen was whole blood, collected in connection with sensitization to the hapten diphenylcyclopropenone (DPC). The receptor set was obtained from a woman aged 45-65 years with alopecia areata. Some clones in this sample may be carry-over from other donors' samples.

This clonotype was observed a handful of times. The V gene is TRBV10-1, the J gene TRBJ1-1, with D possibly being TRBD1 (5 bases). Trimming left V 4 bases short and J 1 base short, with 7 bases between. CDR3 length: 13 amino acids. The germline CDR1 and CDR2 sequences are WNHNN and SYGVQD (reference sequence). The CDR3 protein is CASSAGQNTEAFF. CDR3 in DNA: TGCGCCAGCAGTGCAGGGCAGAACACTGAAGCTTTCTTT.

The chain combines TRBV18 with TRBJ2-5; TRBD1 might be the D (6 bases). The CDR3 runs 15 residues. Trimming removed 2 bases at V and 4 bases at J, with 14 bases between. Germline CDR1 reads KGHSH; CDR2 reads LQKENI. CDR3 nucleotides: TGTGCCAGCTCACCAGACAACCTCAGGGGAGAGACCCAGTACTTC. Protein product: CASSPDNLRGETQYF. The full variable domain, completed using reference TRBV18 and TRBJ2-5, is NAGVMQNPRHLVRRRGQEARLRCSPMKGHSHVYWYRQLPEEGLKFMVYLQKENIIDESGMPKERFSAEFPKEGPSILRIQQVVRGDSAAYFCASSPDNLRGETQYFGPGTRLLVL.